These T cell receptor beta chains were read from a single sample in a study of shared clonotypes between healthy human individuals. Measured with immunoSEQ multiplex PCR; TCRdb has only the in-frame clones, and not every one. The sample holds about 690,000 clones; 80% to 95% are singletons and the top ten take 34%. Input material: memory CD8+ T cells from PBMCs. The receptors were gathered from a man younger than 30 in good health. Some clones in this sample may be carry-over from other donors' samples. Each CDR3 is given with its conserved first and last residue. The D gene is left open where the match is weak. Part of the rows lack a size; the others show once, few, many or a class for expanded clones.

size	J	D	V	CDR3	DNA
NA	TRBJ2-7	NA	TRBV14	CASSPRRGPVEQYF	TGTGCCAGCAGCCCCCGAAGGGGTCCGGTCGAGCAGTACTTC
NA	TRBJ2-5	NA	TRBV27	CASSSLRTDAQETQYF	TGTGCCAGCAGTTCGCTACGGACAGACGCCCAAGAGACCCAGTACTTC
once	TRBJ2-7	TRBD2	TRBV2	CASSEGGLAGAQYF	TGTGCCAGCAGTGAAGGGGGGCTAGCGGGAGCACAGTACTTC
NA	TRBJ2-7	NA	TRBV6-1	CASRAPRVEQYF	TGTGCCAGCAGAGCCCCAAGGGTAGAGCAGTACTTC
few	TRBJ2-3	NA	TRBV30	CAWRDQLGPRSTDTQYF	TGTGCCTGGAGGGACCAACTGGGACCTCGCAGCACAGATACGCAGTATTTT
NA	TRBJ2-4	NA	TRBV7-9	CASSSLDRKNIQYF	TGTGCCAGCAGCTCCCTGGACAGAAAAAACATTCAGTACTTC
NA	TRBJ2-4	NA	TRBV7-9	CASDDHRTLAKNIQYF	TGTGCCAGCGATGATCACAGGACACTAGCCAAAAACATTCAGTACTTC
NA	TRBJ2-7	TRBD2	TRBV5-5	CASSGGLAGYEQYF	TGTGCCAGCAGCGGGGGACTAGCGGGCTACGAGCAGTACTTC
NA	TRBJ2-2	NA	TRBV7-9	CASSLVSPELFF	TGTGCCAGCAGCTTGGTTAGCCCGGAGCTGTTTTTT
NA	TRBJ2-5	TRBD2	TRBV7-7	CASSLRGVGLAAEETQYF	TGTGCCAGCAGCTTAAGAGGGGTGGGACTAGCCGCCGAAGAGACCCAGTACTTC
NA	TRBJ2-4	NA	TRBV15	CATSRVPENDLKNIQYF	TGTGCCACCAGCAGAGTCCCCGAGAACGACCTCAAAAACATTCAGTACTTC
NA	TRBJ2-1	TRBD2	TRBV7-9	CASSQTSGRVGGEQFF	TGTGCCAGCAGCCAAACTAGCGGGAGGGTCGGCGGTGAGCAGTTCTTC
NA	TRBJ1-5	TRBD1	TRBV19	CASRRDRGPPKQPQHF	TGTGCCAGTAGGAGGGACAGGGGGCCCCCCAAACAGCCCCAGCATTTT